At least ten counts were recorded for the clone carrying this T cell receptor beta chain. Its antigen is unidentified. Germline V CDR1 and CDR2: SGDLS, YYNGEE. The V gene end was trimmed by 4 bases and the J gene end by 6 bases; junction bases not matched to a gene: 6. The CDR3 is 14 amino acids. The sample is drawn from a study of Graves' ophthalmopathy and Graves' hyperthyroidism. RNA transcripts provided the template for amplifying TCR beta CDR3 regions. An opening RT-PCR round employed HTBI primers and preceded a second-round multiplex PCR. TCRdb analysed the multiplex PCR reads with MiXCR anew, one entry per CDR3 protein. The sample has about 590,000 distinct CDR3 sequences, approximately 35% seen once. Study-wide results and caveats: Blood contained most expanded thyroid clonotypes exceeding 0.001 frequency.

The clonotype originates from an adult man with Graves' hyperthyroidism. The chain joins TRBV9 to TRBJ1-3, with 8 bases aligning to TRBD1. The sample consisted of peripheral blood or thyroid tissue (not recorded which). CDR3 sequence: CASSLTGEANTIYF. DNA for the CDR3: TGTGCCAGCAGCCTGACAGGGGAGGCAAACACCATATATTTT.